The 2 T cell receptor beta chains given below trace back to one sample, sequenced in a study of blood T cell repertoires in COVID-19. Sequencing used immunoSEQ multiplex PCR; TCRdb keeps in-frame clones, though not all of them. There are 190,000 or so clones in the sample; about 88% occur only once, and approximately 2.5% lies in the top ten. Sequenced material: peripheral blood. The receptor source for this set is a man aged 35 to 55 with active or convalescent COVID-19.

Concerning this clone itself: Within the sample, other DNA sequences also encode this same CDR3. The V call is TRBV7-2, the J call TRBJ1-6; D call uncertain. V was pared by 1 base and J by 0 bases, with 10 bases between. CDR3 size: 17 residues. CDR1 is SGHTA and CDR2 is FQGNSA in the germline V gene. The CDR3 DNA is TGTGCCAGCAGCTTAGAGCGTCCTAGCTCCTATAATTCACCCCTCCACTTT. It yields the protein CASSLERPSSYNSPLHF.

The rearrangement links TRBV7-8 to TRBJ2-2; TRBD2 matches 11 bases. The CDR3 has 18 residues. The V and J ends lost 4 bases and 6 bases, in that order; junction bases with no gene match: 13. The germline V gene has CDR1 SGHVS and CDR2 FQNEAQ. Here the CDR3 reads CASSSIAGGLRTAGELFF. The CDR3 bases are TGTGCCAGCAGCTCCATAGCGGGGGGGCTGCGGACCGCCGGGGAGCTGTTTTTT.